The clone carrying this TCR beta chain was recorded a few times. The antigen is unknown. This sample was included in a study of T-cell memory formation after mild COVID-19. Study as a whole: Most TCR clusters belonged to a single donor.

MiXCR, applied by TCRdb to the 5' RACE reads, yields one record per CDR3 protein. The table lists about 270,000 distinct CDR3 sequences, 16% of them singletons. Notes on the study in general: Among contracting clones, CD4+ were mainly CM/EM and CD8+ enriched in EMRA. A second wave of clones peaked on day 37, and their SARS-CoV-2 specificity went unconfirmed. Clones shrinking between day 15 and 85 showed a balanced CD4/CD8 split, and those that grew later tilted toward CD4+.

Sequencing was carried out using PBMCs or a T cell subset sorted from them (not recorded which). This clonotype was obtained from a man aged 18 to 29 who had mild COVID-19 (a few samples of this study predate the infection). Cell type and time point are not known.

CDR3 in DNA: TGCAGCCTGGGGGGGTGGAGCACTGAAGCTTTCTTT. Residues: CSLGGWSTEAFF. V usage is TRBV20-1 and J usage is TRBJ1-1, with D possibly being TRBD1 (5 bases). Germline V gene data show CDR1 as DFQATT and CDR2 as SNEGSKA (reference sequence). The CDR3 loop spans 12 amino acids.